One and the same sample provided the 9 T cell receptor beta chains below, sequenced in a study of radiation and T cells in renal cell carcinoma. Some clones are missing from TCRdb's copy, which holds only in-frame ones; the method was immunoSEQ multiplex PCR. Of 120,000 to 150,000 clones listed, 83% were seen once; the top ten hold under 25%. The time point: baseline pretreatment blood. Specified treatment: 15 Gy SBRT to primary tumor, nephrectomy 4 weeks later. The specimen was blood, collected from a patient whose treatment included radiotherapy and nephrectomy. Source of these receptors: a woman in her forties or fifties with renal cell carcinoma.

The V and J genes are TRBV9 and TRBJ2-5, with a possible D match to TRBD2 (6 bases). Germline values: CDR1 SGDLS, CDR2 YYNGEE. The CDR3 spans 17 residues. Between the trimmed V and J ends, which lost 3 bases and 0 bases, there was a span of 18 bases. CDR3 sequence reads: CASSATGGGTYQETQYF. The CDR3 nucleotides read TGTGCCAGCAGCGCCACAGGTGGGGGGACGTACCAAGAGACCCAGTACTTC.

In this sample, this clone turned up once. The genes are TRBV7-2 and TRBJ2-7; D call uncertain. Germline-derived CDR1 and CDR2 are SGHTA and FQGNSA. V dropped 5 bases and J dropped 5 bases, with 13 bases sitting between them. This CDR3 comprises 13 residues. Here the CDR3 DNA reads TGTGCCAGCAGCCGCTTCAACGTGAACGAGCAGTACTTC. Translating gives CASSRFNVNEQYF. The entire variable domain, with the rest obtained from reference TRBV7-2 and TRBJ2-7, is as follows: GAGVSQSPSNKVTEKGKDVELRCDPISGHTALYWYRQSLGQGLEFLIYFQGNSAPDKSGLPSDRFSAERTGGSVSTLTIQRTQQEDSAVYLCASSRFNVNEQYFGPGTRLTVT.

The chain couples TRBV19 to TRBJ1-5; TRBD1 matches 8 bases. J lost 5 bases, V lost 7 bases, and 7 bases had no gene match. The germline CDR1 and CDR2 sequences are LNHDA and SQIVND (reference sequence). This CDR3 is built from 14 residues. The DNA for the CDR3 is TGTGCCAGTACCCCGGGACAGGAATATCAGCCCCAGCATTTT. Protein sequence: CASTPGQEYQPQHF. The full variable domain, with the rest looked up from reference TRBV19 and TRBJ1-5, is DGGITQSPKYLFRKEGQNVTLSCEQNLNHDAMYWYRQDPGQGLRLIYYSQIVNDFQKGDIAEGYSVSREKKESFPLTVTSAQKNPTAFYLCASTPGQEYQPQHFGDGTRLSIL.

J is TRBJ2-3 and V is TRBV5-1; TRBD1 agrees at 10 bases. Germline trimming cut 4 bases from V and 2 bases from J; bases unmatched to any gene: 4. CDR1 is SGHRS and CDR2 is YFSETQ in the germline V gene. This CDR3 has 15 amino acids. Here the CDR3 reads CASSVGTGDTDTQYF. The CDR3 DNA sequence: TGCGCCAGCAGCGTCGGGACAGGGGACACAGATACGCAGTATTTT.

J is TRBJ1-2 and V is TRBV27; D call uncertain. V was clipped by 2 bases and J by 4 bases, with 8 bases between them. Germline values: CDR1 MNHEY, CDR2 SMNVEV (reference sequence). The CDR3 is 13 amino acids. CDR3 amino acids: CASSLTGVYGYTF. In DNA form, the CDR3 reads TGTGCCAGCAGTTTAACCGGGGTCTATGGCTACACCTTC.

This chain links TRBV2 with TRBJ1-3; TRBD1 matches at 7 bases. There are 14 residues in the CDR3. Germline lookup yields CDR1 SNHLY and CDR2 FYNNEI. The V segment lost 6 bases and the J segment 0 bases; nucleotides outside the gene matches: 2. The CDR3 DNA reads TGTGCCAGCAGACAGGGGAGCTCTGGAAACACCATATATTTT. This sequence encodes CASRQGSSGNTIYF.

The gene calls are TRBV4-1 and TRBJ1-5; no firm D call. Germline CDR1 is MGHRA and CDR2 is YSYEKL. The CDR3 consists of 17 residues. Deletions cut 0 bases from V and 5 bases from J, with 17 bases between. The CDR3 region has the DNA TGCGCCAGCAGCCAAGAAAGCGGAGGGTGGAGTGATCAGCCCCAGCATTTT. Amino acids: CASSQESGGWSDQPQHF.

V is TRBV4-3 and J is TRBJ2-1; 7 bases match TRBD2. The CDR3 extends over 15 amino acids. CDR1 is LGHNA and CDR2 is YSLEER in the germline V gene. V shed 0 bases, J shed 6 bases, and the junction held 5 bases outside the gene matches. As DNA, the CDR3 is TGCGCCAGCAGCCAAGATGCCGGGGGGACCAATGAGCAGTTCTTC. Translating gives CASSQDAGGTNEQFF.

The chain couples TRBV19 to TRBJ2-1, with 7 bases aligning to TRBD2. The V and J ends lost 5 bases and 1 base, in that order; junction bases with no gene match: 2. Germline assignment: CDR1 LNHDA and CDR2 SQIVND (reference sequence). The length of the CDR3 is 14 residues. The CDR3 is CASSLGGSYNEQFF. The CDR3 DNA is TGTGCCAGTAGTTTGGGGGGGTCCTACAATGAGCAGTTCTTC.